Shown below are 5 T cell receptor beta chains from a single sample sequenced in a study of blood T cell repertoires in COVID-19. Profiling relied on immunoSEQ multiplex PCR, and the TCRdb table lists in-frame clones only, not all of them. In the table there are 60,000 to 100,000 clones, over 85% of which are singletons. The sequenced material came from peripheral blood. These receptors came from a man aged 45 to 65 with active COVID-19.

The chain has TRBV11-3 and TRBJ2-7; 8 nucleotides match TRBD1. J lost 3 bases, V lost 1 base, and 2 bases had no gene match. From germline, CDR1 is SGHNT and CDR2 YENEEA. This CDR3 comprises 14 residues. DNA of the CDR3: TGTGCCAGCAGCTTAGGTACAGGGGGCTACGAGCAGTACTTC. This gives the protein CASSLGTGGYEQYF.

This clone was detected a few times. The chain is built from TRBV2 and TRBJ2-7; 15 bases are a match to TRBD2. The CDR3 has 16 amino acids. Germline trimming cut 6 bases from V and 2 bases from J; bases unmatched to any gene: 5. Germline-derived CDR1 and CDR2 are SNHLY and FYNNEI. The CDR3 region has the DNA TGTGCCAGCAGCGCGGGACTAGCGGGAGGCCCCTACGAGCAGTACTTC. Protein: CASSAGLAGGPYEQYF.

This clone has just a few counts. The chain combines TRBV19 with TRBJ1-1; D ambiguous. Germline V gene data show CDR1 as LNHDA and CDR2 as SQIVND (reference sequence). This CDR3 has 12 residues. Trimming removed 6 bases from V and 4 bases from J, with 9 bases in between. The CDR3 DNA is TGTGCCAGTAGAGATCTGAGCACTGAAGCTTTCTTT. Its translation: CASRDLSTEAFF.

The V gene is TRBV7-9, the J gene TRBJ2-1, with D possibly matching TRBD2 (6 bases). V was shortened by 5 bases and J by 15 bases, with 14 bases between the two germline ends. The CDR3 sequence is 11 residues long. The V gene's germline CDR1 is SEHNR and CDR2 FQNEAQ (reference sequence). The CDR3 sequence is CASSRMGLSFF. The CDR3 nucleotides read TGTGCCAGCAGCCGAATGGGACTGTCGTTCTTC.

The chain links TRBV28 to TRBJ2-2; 8 bases map to TRBD1. Germline-derived CDR1 and CDR2 are MDHEN and SYDVKM. This CDR3 is built from 15 residues. J lost 0 bases, V lost 4 bases, and 1 base had no gene match. CDR3 protein: CASSSGGANTGELFF. CDR3 bases: TGTGCCAGCAGTTCAGGGGGCGCGAACACCGGGGAGCTGTTTTTT.